Listed here are 29 T cell receptor beta chains from one sample, sequenced in a study of tumor-infiltrating lymphocytes in primary liver carcinoma. Unsorted bulk tissue of about 19-33 mg yielded co-extracted RNA and DNA. Researchers generated TCR beta cDNA from approximately 0.55 ug of total RNA, relying on a constant-region primer. Nested multiplex PCR, run for three rounds with slightly modified ARM-PCR, yielded TCR beta libraries. It was with TRBV1-TRBV30 forward primers and a C-beta reverse primer that the first two PCR rounds were run, at around 11 cycles each. One entry per CDR3 protein results from TCRdb running MiXCR on the multiplex PCR reads. Found here are tens of thousands of distinct CDR3 sequences, roughly 74% of them singletons; the top ten hold 37%. The material sequenced was tumor-adjacent normal liver tissue. These receptors all come from a man aged 40-49 years with primary liver carcinoma and hepatitis B virus infection.

This clonotype was picked up one time. A junction end diverges from the germline sequence, so it may reflect a read error. The CDR3, as DNA: TGTGTCAGCATTATGACAGGGGCCACCCAGTCCCAGCATTTT. Translating gives CVSIMTGATQSQHF. This chain joins TRBV28 and TRBJ1-5; TRBD1 aligns across 8 bases. This CDR3 has 14 amino acids. From germline, CDR1 is MDHEN and CDR2 SYDVKM.

In regard to this clonotype: At one end the junction does not follow the germline gene, possibly because of a read error. This chain connects TRBV4-3 to TRBJ2-5; TRBD2 agrees at 11 bases. Germline V gives CDR1 LGHNA, CDR2 YSLEER. This CDR3 is built from 17 residues. CDR3 coding DNA: TGCGCCAGCAGCCAAGTGGCTAGCGGGAGGACTGGTGAGACCCATTACTTC. This codes for CASSQVASGRTGETHYF.

On this clonotype itself: The germline gene is not matched at one end of the junction; a read error may be the cause. The chain is built from TRBV28 and TRBJ2-5; TRBD2 aligns across 7 bases. The CDR3 spans 13 residues. The germline V gene has CDR1 MDHEN and CDR2 SYDVKM. The CDR3 loop is CQQRDHLRQTQYF. The CDR3 region has the DNA TGCCAGCAGCGGGACCACCTCAGGCAGACCCAGTACTTC.

There are many counts of this clonotype. The rearrangement uses TRBV28 and TRBJ1-5; no clear D. Trimming pared 6 bases from V and 7 bases from J, leaving 7 bases between. Germline V lookup: CDR1 MDHEN, CDR2 SYDVKM. The CDR3 covers 11 residues. The CDR3 is CASSQVQPQHF. The CDR3 nucleotides are TGTGCCAGCAGCCAAGTGCAGCCCCAGCATTTT.

The V and J genes are TRBV5-4 and TRBJ2-3, with TRBD1 identical over 9 bases. Germline CDR1 is SGHNT and CDR2 is YYREEE (reference sequence). The CDR3 spans 14 residues. CDR3 bases: TGTATCAGCAGCTTAACAGGGGGCTTACATACGCAGTATTTT. It specifies CISSLTGGLHTQYF.

The V gene is TRBV11-2, the J gene TRBJ1-4; D is possibly TRBD1 (6 bases). Looked up from germline, CDR1 is SGHAT and CDR2 is FQNNGV. CDR3 length equals 15 residues. Trimming took 6 bases from V and 8 from J, leaving 19 bases between them. CDR3 region: CASSDSGRGLEKLFF. In DNA, the CDR3 is TGTGCCAGCAGTGACTCTGGCAGGGGTTTAGAAAAACTGTTTTTT.

Remarks on this clonotype: An end of the junction does not agree with germline; a read error may underlie this. The chain combines TRBV29-1 with TRBJ2-1; D is ambiguous. CDR3 length: 14 residues. Germline CDR1 reads SQVTM; CDR2 reads ANQGSEA. DNA of the CDR3: TGCAGCGTCCCGGATGGCGGCCGGGTAGGAGAGCATTTCTTC. Protein sequence: CSVPDGGRVGEHFF.

The chain carries TRBV6-2 or TRBV6-3 and TRBJ2-7, with D perhaps matching TRBD2 (5 bases). The germline V gene encodes CDR1 MNHEY and CDR2 SVGEGT. CDR3 length equals 13 residues. The CDR3 loop reads CASSYEVPYERYV. In nucleotides, the CDR3 is TGTGCCAGCAGTTACGAGGTACCCTACGAGCGGTATGTC.

This clonotype was seen once. This may come from a read error, since a much larger clone is one base off. The rearrangement uses TRBV2 and TRBJ2-7; D is possibly TRBD1 or TRBD2 (6 bases each). The CDR3 extends over 11 amino acids. Germline CDR1 SNHLY, CDR2 FYNNEI. The DNA of the CDR3 is TGTGCCAGCAGTGATAGGGGGGAGCAGTGCTTC. It is translated as CASSDRGEQCF.

As regards this clonotype: Likely a read error: the CDR3 ends without its conserved phenylalanine or tryptophan. The chain links TRBV28 to TRBJ1-1; the D is unclear. The length of the CDR3 is 9 residues. Germline V lookup: CDR1 MDHEN, CDR2 SYDVKM. V was cut by 9 bases and J by 6 bases, with 5 bases left in between. The CDR3 region is CARGPEAFS. The CDR3 nucleotides read TGTGCCAGAGGGCCTGAAGCTTTCTCT.

As regards this clonotype: No conserved phenylalanine or tryptophan is present at the end of the CDR3, so a read error is the likely explanation. The chain is built from TRBV7-8 and TRBJ2-6; D is undetermined. CDR3 size: 14 residues. Germline values: CDR1 SGHVS, CDR2 FQNEAQ. Trimming took off 10 bases at V and 7 bases at J, with 17 bases between the two ends. CDR3 amino acids: CATDSASSANVLTY. The CDR3 DNA sequence: TGTGCCACCGACTCTGCGTCAAGCGCCAACGTCCTGACTTAC.

This clonotype has only one observation. The rearrangement joins TRBV12-3 or TRBV12-4 to TRBJ2-7, with 7 positions matching TRBD1. The CDR3 is made up of 15 amino acids. The V segment lost 5 bases and the J segment 7 bases; nucleotides outside the gene matches: 14. Written as DNA, the CDR3 is TGTGCCAGCAGTCCTAGGAAAGGGGGCCTGGATGAGCAGTACTTC. Its translation: CASSPRKGGLDEQYF.

Notes on this clonotype: At one of its ends the junction is not consistent with the germline gene, which may arise from a read error. The chain couples TRBV6-6 to TRBJ1-2; 7 nucleotides align to TRBD1. Per germline, CDR1 MNHNY and CDR2 SVGAGI (reference sequence). CDR3 length: 13 amino acids. The CDR3 protein is CTSSPRTGLGYTF. The CDR3 DNA reads TGTACCAGCAGTCCACGGACAGGACTCGGCTACACCTTC.

Regarding this clonotype: Its ends do not fully match the called genes, so a read error is possible. The genes are TRBV11-2 and TRBJ2-4, with D uncertain. CDR3 length: 15 residues. CDR1 is SGHAT and CDR2 is FQNNGV in the germline V gene. DNA for the CDR3: TGTGCCAGCACCACTTCGGCGGTAGTCAGAAACATTAAGTACTTC. It translates to CASTTSAVVRNIKYF.

This clonotype has more than one count but fewer than ten. A much larger clone lies a single base off, so this may be a read error. This rearrangement joins TRBV28 to TRBJ1-4; 8 bases are a match to TRBD1. This CDR3 has 14 residues. Germline trimming cut 7 bases from V and 10 bases from J; bases unmatched to any gene: 11. CDR1 is MDHEN and CDR2 is SYDVKM in the germline V gene. In DNA form, the CDR3 reads TGTGCCAGCACCGGACAGGGATGGGACGGAAAACTGTTTTTT. Amino acids: CASTGQGWDGKLFF.

This clonotype came up many times. This chain connects TRBV6-1 to TRBJ2-2; D not certain. The germline V and J ends were trimmed by 5 bases and 6 bases, with 13 bases remaining between them. From germline, CDR1 is MNHNS and CDR2 SASEGT. This CDR3 region has 14 residues. CDR3 bases: TGTGCCAGCAGTCCGACGGTGGTCCCCGGGGAGCTGTTTTTT. This gives the protein CASSPTVVPGELFF.

With regard to this clonotype: One junction end does not reproduce the germline sequence, and a read error may be involved. The chain is built from TRBV30 and TRBJ2-1, with 7 nucleotides matching TRBD2. The CDR3 has 13 amino acids. Germline V gene data show CDR1 as GTSNPN and CDR2 as SVGIG (reference sequence). The CDR3: CARSPSGNNEKFF. The CDR3 DNA sequence: TGTGCCCGGAGTCCCAGCGGGAATAATGAGAAGTTCTTC.

Comments on this clonotype: One junction end disagrees with the germline gene, perhaps due to a read error. The rearrangement links TRBV14 to TRBJ2-1; 12 bases align to TRBD2. Germline CDR1 and CDR2: SGHDN and FVKESK. The CDR3 has 14 residues. The CDR3 bases are TGCACCAGCAGCCTGACTAGCGGGAGCGATGAGCAGTTCTTC. This encodes CTSSLTSGSDEQFF.

By its share, this clonotype is medium-sized. The chain recombines TRBV6-2 or TRBV6-3 with TRBJ1-5; the match to TRBD1 covers 8 bases. CDR3 size: 14 residues. Germline CDR1 is MNHEY and CDR2 is SVGEGT. J gave up 4 bases and V 6 bases, and 5 bases lay outside the gene matches. The CDR3 nucleotides are TGTGCCAGCAGGAGGACAGGGAATAATCAGCCCCAGCATTTT. It yields the protein CASRRTGNNQPQHF.

Concerning this clonotype: The junction and the germline gene differ at one end; a read error may be behind it. The chain couples TRBV12-3 or TRBV12-4 to TRBJ2-6, with D tentatively TRBD2 (6 bases). The length of the CDR3 is 16 residues. The chain's CDR3 is CATSLAGPTGVNVLTF. The CDR3 DNA follows: TGTGCCACCAGTTTGGCAGGACCGACGGGGGTCAACGTCCTGACTTTC.

This rearrangement joins TRBV5-1 to TRBJ1-1; D might be TRBD1 (6 bases). The CDR3 spans 14 residues. Trimming removed 3 bases from V and 7 bases from J, with 16 bases in between. Germline V lookup: CDR1 SGHRS, CDR2 YFSETQ. The CDR3 sequence is CASSSTGISIEAFF. CDR3 bases: TGCGCCAGCAGCTCAACAGGGATTAGCATTGAAGCTTTCTTT.

Regarding this clonotype: This may be a read error, as it is one base from a much larger clone. The J gene is TRBJ1-5, the V gene TRBV5-7; 10 nucleotides agree with TRBD1. TRBV5-7 is an ORF for which the function is uncertain. Trimming removed 7 bases from V and 0 bases from J; junction bases left unmatched: 7. The CDR3 has 16 residues. CDR3 coding DNA: TGTGCCAGCGGCCCTGACAGGGGGCATAGCAATCAGCCCCAGCATTTT. Protein product: CASGPDRGHSNQPQHF.

Details on this clonotype: No conserved phenylalanine or tryptophan is present at the end of the CDR3, so a read error is the likely explanation. CDR3 DNA sequence: TGCGCCAGCAGCTTAGCGGGGCTCAACAATGAGCAGTTCATC. Translated, it gives CASSLAGLNNEQFI. The gene calls are TRBV7-8 and TRBJ2-1, with 8 bases matching TRBD2. Germline V gene lookup returns CDR1 SGHVS and CDR2 FQNEAQ. There are 14 residues in the CDR3.

This clonotype was observed a handful of times. In nucleotides, the CDR3 is TGTGCCAATAGCTTAAGACTAGCCGGTGAGCAGTTCTTC. Amino acid sequence: CANSLRLAGEQFF. This chain connects TRBV11-2 to TRBJ2-1, with 7 bases identical to TRBD2. Germline V gene sequence: CDR1 SGHAT, CDR2 FQNNGV. The CDR3 covers 13 residues. Unmatched junction bases numbered 12, after V lost 10 bases and J lost 9 bases.

The table lists this clonotype with a few counts. CDR3 DNA sequence: TGCGCCAGCAGCCAGTCTCGGGACGGGGCAAAGTACTTC. It is translated as CASSQSRDGAKYF. The rearrangement links TRBV4-1 to TRBJ2-7, with D possibly being TRBD1 or TRBD2 (5 bases each). The CDR3 is made up of 13 amino acids. V was pared by 3 bases and J by 11 bases, with 17 bases between. Germline V gene data show CDR1 as MGHRA and CDR2 as YSYEKL.

The chain joins TRBV20-1 to TRBJ2-5, with D tentatively TRBD1 (6 bases). V was cut by 7 bases and J by 8 bases, with 20 bases left in between. The CDR3 runs to 13 residues. The germline gives CDR1 DFQATT, CDR2 SNEGSKA (reference sequence). CDR3: CSVPVRDTQTQYF. In nucleotides, the CDR3 is TGCAGTGTGCCGGTCCGGGACACCCAAACCCAGTACTTC.

Comments on this clonotype: An end of the junction does not agree with germline; a read error may underlie this. The rearrangement links TRBV11-2 to TRBJ1-1, with D uncertain. There are 15 residues in the CDR3. Germline-derived CDR1 and CDR2 are SGHAT and FQNNGV. The CDR3 sequence: CASSSLGPLNIEDFF. The CDR3 bases are TGTGCCAGCAGCTCATTGGGCCCCTTGAACATTGAAGATTTCTTT.

The chain joins TRBV11-3 to TRBJ1-1; tentative D call: TRBD1 (6 bases). Germline loops: CDR1 SGHNT, CDR2 YENEEA. The CDR3 is 15 residues long. Between the trimmed V and J ends, which lost 5 bases and 5 bases, there was a span of 18 bases. CDR3 loop: CASSHGGSGDTEAFF. The CDR3 DNA is TGTGCCAGCAGCCACGGGGGCTCAGGGGATACTGAAGCTTTCTTT.

As to this clonotype: At one end the junction does not follow the germline gene, possibly because of a read error. V is TRBV7-9 and J is TRBJ2-3, with D possibly being TRBD1 or TRBD2 (5 bases each). Germline CDR1 reads SEHNR; CDR2 reads FQNEAQ (reference sequence). The CDR3 extends over 17 amino acids. CDR3 coding DNA: TGTGCCAGCAGCATGATCGTCGGGACCGCTAATACAGATACGCAGTGTTTT. Its protein is CASSMIVGTANTDTQCF.